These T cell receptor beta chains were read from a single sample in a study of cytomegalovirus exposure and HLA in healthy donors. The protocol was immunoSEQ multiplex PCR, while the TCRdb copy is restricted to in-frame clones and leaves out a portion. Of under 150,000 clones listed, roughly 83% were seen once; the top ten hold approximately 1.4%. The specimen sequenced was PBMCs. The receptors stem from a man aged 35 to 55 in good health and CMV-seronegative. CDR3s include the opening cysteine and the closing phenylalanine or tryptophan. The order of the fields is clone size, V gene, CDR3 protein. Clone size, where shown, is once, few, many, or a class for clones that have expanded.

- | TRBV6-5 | CASSYSGREQYF
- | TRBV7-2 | CASIAGTSGGPSTDTQYF
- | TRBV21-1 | CASSKVREGSPKNIQYF
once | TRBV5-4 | CASSPKDTLYGYTF
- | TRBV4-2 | CASSQAGDSSPLHF
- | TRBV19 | CASSWDSGSSYEQYF
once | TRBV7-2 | CASSFPKNTGELFF
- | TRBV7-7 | CASSPGLAGEEEQFF
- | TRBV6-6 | CASGQPGGGNTIYF
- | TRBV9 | CASSVEAGGPYEQYF
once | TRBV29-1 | CSASGTSGFLADTQYF
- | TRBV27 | CASSLSGQGLNQPQHF
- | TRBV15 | CATSRDKHSGQGQETQYF
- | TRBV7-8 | CASSLDRASTGELFF
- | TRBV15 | CATSRDRSRSYGYTF
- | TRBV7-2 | CASSAGTTAYEQYF
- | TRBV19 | CASRNRGHGEAFF
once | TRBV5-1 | CASSLGDYGYTF
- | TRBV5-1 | CASSLQGDTQYF
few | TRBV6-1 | CASSQGQGVSPLHF
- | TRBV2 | CASSEVKLEGAGGYTF
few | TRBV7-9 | CASSLVLNDRRMNTEAFF
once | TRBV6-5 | CASSNTGERNQPQHF
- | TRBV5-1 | CASSFAGSEQYF
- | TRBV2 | CASSLAPIIPEAFF
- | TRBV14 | CASSQDHLSGFTNGQFF
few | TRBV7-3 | CASSLMGPGTSVSNEQFF
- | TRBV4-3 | CASSQDGGPGGWGYGYTF
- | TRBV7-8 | CASSPNRGVAHEQYF
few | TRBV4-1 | CASSQVLSGGVNEQFF
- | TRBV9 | CASSPRGVSSGANVLTF
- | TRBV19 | CASTPAHFSGANVLTF
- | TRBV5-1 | CASSMGLAGISSYNEQFF
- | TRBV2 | CASSRDPGQAGGYTF
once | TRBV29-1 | CSVEDLPGNTEAFF
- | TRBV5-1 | CASSFDGGGEQFF
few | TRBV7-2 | CASKLAGPSYNEQFF
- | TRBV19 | CASSATGGSRKAFF
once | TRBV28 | CASSPGQGYEQYF
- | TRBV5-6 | CASSWTGGRAWDEQFF
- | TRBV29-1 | CSVEDRGRGRETQYF
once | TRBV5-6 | CASSLGFGRELGSPLHF
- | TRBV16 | CASSHRGSAYNEQFF
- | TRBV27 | CASSSGGTLHF
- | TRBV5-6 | CASSLGAATDYGYTF
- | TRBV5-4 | CASSSGGANYEQYF
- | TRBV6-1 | CASSATSGSSYEQYF
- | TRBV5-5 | CASSFLPDRGPGNTIYF
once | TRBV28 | CASSPLSSGGAWDTQYF
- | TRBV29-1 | CSVSSGTGKETQYF
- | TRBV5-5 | CASSLGGTVSYEQYF
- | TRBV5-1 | CASSLGQGMDQPQHF
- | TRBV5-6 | CASSLAAGDRRDEQYF
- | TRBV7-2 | CASSLNLGAGNTIYF
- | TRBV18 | CASSPRQSYEQYF
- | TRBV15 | CATSSALGTVAYEQYF
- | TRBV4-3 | CASSQDRGTGTYEQYF
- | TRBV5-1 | CASSSGTSGDNEQFF